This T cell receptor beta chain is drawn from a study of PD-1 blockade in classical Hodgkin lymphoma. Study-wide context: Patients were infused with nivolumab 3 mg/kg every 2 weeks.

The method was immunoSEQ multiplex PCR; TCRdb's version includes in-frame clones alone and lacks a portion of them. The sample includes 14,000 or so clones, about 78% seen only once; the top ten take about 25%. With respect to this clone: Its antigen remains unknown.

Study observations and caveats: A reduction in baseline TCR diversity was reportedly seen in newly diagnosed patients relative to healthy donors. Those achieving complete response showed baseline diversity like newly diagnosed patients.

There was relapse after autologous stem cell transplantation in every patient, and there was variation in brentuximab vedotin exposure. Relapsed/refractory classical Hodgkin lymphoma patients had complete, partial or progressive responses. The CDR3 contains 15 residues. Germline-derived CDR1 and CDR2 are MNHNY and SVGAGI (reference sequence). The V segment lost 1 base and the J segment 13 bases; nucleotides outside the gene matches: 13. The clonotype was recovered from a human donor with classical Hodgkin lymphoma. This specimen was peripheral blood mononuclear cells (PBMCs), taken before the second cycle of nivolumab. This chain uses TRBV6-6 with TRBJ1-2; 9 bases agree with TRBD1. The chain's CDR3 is CASSYYAPQGATPTF. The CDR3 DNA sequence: TGTGCCAGCAGTTACTACGCCCCACAGGGGGCAACTCCCACCTTC.